Shown below are 21 T cell receptor beta chains from a single sample sequenced in a study of control samples from healthy donors and cancer patients. This table comes from immunoSEQ multiplex PCR, and its TCRdb copy is limited to in-frame clones, with some not included. The sample yields 170,000 or so clones, roughly 94% seen once. Specimen: blood. Receptor source: a woman aged 18-35 years in good health.

The chain carries TRBV14 and TRBJ1-2, with D perhaps TRBD1 (5 bases). V gave up 2 bases and J gave up 9 bases, with 13 bases separating them. The CDR3 covers 13 residues. The germline CDR1 and CDR2 sequences are SGHDN and FVKESK. The CDR3 coding sequence is TGTGCCAGCAGCCAATTCCAGGGCGGGAGCTACACCTTC. Residues: CASSQFQGGSYTF.

The chain employs TRBV24-1 and TRBJ1-5; 10 bases are a match to TRBD1. Per the germline V gene, CDR1 is KGHDR and CDR2 is SFDVKD. With V trimmed by 4 bases and J by 4 bases, 3 bases remained unmatched. The CDR3 is 15 amino acids. CDR3 in DNA: TGTGCCACCAGTGACAAGGACAGGGGGAATCAGCCCCAGCATTTT. Its translation: CATSDKDRGNQPQHF.

The gene calls are TRBV4-2 and TRBJ2-3, with D unclear. The germline V gene has CDR1 LGHNA and CDR2 YNFKEQ. Trimming left V 0 bases short and J 3 bases short, with 7 bases between. This CDR3 has 14 residues. DNA for the CDR3: TGTGCCAGCAGCCAAGAAGTGAGGACAGATACGCAGTATTTT. Protein product: CASSQEVRTDTQYF.

The chain couples TRBV2 to TRBJ2-1, with D perhaps TRBD1 (5 bases). The CDR3 is 13 amino acids. V dropped 8 bases and J dropped 3 bases, with 11 bases sitting between them. CDR1 is SNHLY and CDR2 is FYNNEI in the germline V gene. The DNA for the CDR3 is TGTGCCAGCGACCCCAGGGACTACAATGAGCAGTTCTTC. It yields the protein CASDPRDYNEQFF.

The count of this clone is one. The gene calls are TRBV4-1 and TRBJ1-2; D not resolved. From germline, CDR1 is MGHRA and CDR2 YSYEKL. The CDR3 totals 13 residues. V was shortened by 1 base and J by 7 bases, with 10 bases between the two germline ends. CDR3 sequence reads: CASSQGRVGGYTF. CDR3 sequence (DNA): TGCGCCAGCAGCCAAGGCCGGGTGGGTGGCTACACCTTC.

This chain links TRBV7-3 with TRBJ2-3; D possibly corresponds to TRBD2 (6 bases). This CDR3 is built from 16 residues. V was shortened by 5 bases and J by 2 bases, with 17 bases between the two germline ends. Germline assignment: CDR1 SGHTA and CDR2 FQGTGA. The CDR3 coding sequence is TGTGCCAGCAGCCACGGGGGTATCGGTTTCACAGATACGCAGTATTTT. Translated: CASSHGGIGFTDTQYF.

J is TRBJ2-7 and V is TRBV7-2; a weak D match, TRBD2 (6 bases). The CDR3 sequence is 14 residues long. With 4 bases removed from V and 7 bases from J, the gap between germline ends came to 17 bases. In germline, CDR1 is SGHTA, CDR2 FQGNSA. The CDR3 DNA is TGTGCCAGCAGCTCCTACGGCGGGATGGGAGAGCAGTACTTC. It encodes CASSSYGGMGEQYF.

Written as DNA, the CDR3 is TGTGCCAGCAGTTACCTAGCGGGAGTCTACAATGAGCAGTTCTTC. Translation gives CASSYLAGVYNEQFF. The chain links TRBV6-2 or TRBV6-3 to TRBJ2-1, with 10 positions matching TRBD2. The V gene's germline CDR1 is MNHEY and CDR2 SVGEGT. V trimming: 2 bases; J trimming: 3 bases; junction bases outside the gene matches: 1. The CDR3 totals 15 residues.

For the CDR3, the DNA is TGTGCCAGCACCAACCCCGCCTCGGGGGCCTACGAGCAGTACTTC. This codes for CASTNPASGAYEQYF. The genes are TRBV28 and TRBJ2-7, with a possible D match to TRBD2 (6 bases). V was clipped by 7 bases and J by 2 bases, with 18 bases between them. The germline CDR1 and CDR2 sequences are MDHEN and SYDVKM. The CDR3 is 15 amino acids.

The V and J genes are TRBV6-5 and TRBJ2-6; D possibly corresponds to TRBD1 (5 bases). CDR3 length: 15 residues. Trimming took 7 bases from V and 0 from J, leaving 10 bases between them. Germline CDR1 and CDR2: MNHEY and SVGAGI. In nucleotides, the CDR3 is TGTGCCAGCACCAGGGCCAGCTCTGGGGCCAACGTCCTGACTTTC. It is translated as CASTRASSGANVLTF.

The gene calls are TRBV7-3 and TRBJ2-3, with 9 positions matching TRBD1. Germline V gene sequence: CDR1 SGHTA, CDR2 FQGTGA. The ends lost 5 bases at V and 4 bases at J; junction bases unmatched: 7. The length of the CDR3 is 15 residues. DNA for the CDR3: TGTGCCAGCAGCCTAGGGACAGGGCGGGCAGATACGCAGTATTTT. Encoded protein: CASSLGTGRADTQYF.

In nucleotides, the CDR3 is TGTGCCATCACGGGACAACTGAACACTGAAGCTTTCTTT. Translated: CAITGQLNTEAFF. J is TRBJ1-1 and V is TRBV10-3; possibly TRBD1 for D (6 bases). The ends were cut back, 7 bases at V and 0 bases at J, with 9 bases in the middle. This CDR3 spans 13 amino acids. From germline, CDR1 is ENHRY and CDR2 SYGVKD.

The CDR3, as DNA: TGTGCCAGCAGCTTAATGGGACAGGGGGCGAGAGGCTACACCTTC. Amino acid sequence: CASSLMGQGARGYTF. This chain joins TRBV7-2 and TRBJ1-2; TRBD1 matches at 12 bases. This CDR3 is 15 amino acids long. The trim removed 2 bases at V and 8 bases at J, leaving 6 bases unmatched. Germline-derived CDR1 and CDR2 are SGHTA and FQGNSA. Full variable domain (rest looked up from reference TRBV7-2 and TRBJ1-2): GAGVSQSPSNKVTEKGKDVELRCDPISGHTALYWYRQSLGQGLEFLIYFQGNSAPDKSGLPSDRFSAERTGGSVSTLTIQRTQQEDSAVYLCASSLMGQGARGYTFGSGTRLTVV.

On this clone itself: Other DNA variants within this sample encode the same CDR3. V usage is TRBV5-6 and J usage is TRBJ2-1; 8 bases match TRBD1. In germline, CDR1 is SGHDT, CDR2 YYEEEE. The CDR3 has 13 residues. Trimming removed 5 bases from V and 7 bases from J; junction bases left unmatched: 5. DNA of the CDR3: TGTGCCAGCAGGAAGACAGGGGCGAATGAGCAGTTCTTC. This translates into CASRKTGANEQFF.

This clone has a single count. The chain joins TRBV4-1 to TRBJ1-4, with TRBD1 as a possible D gene (6 bases). V dropped 4 bases and J dropped 4 bases, with 22 bases sitting between them. The CDR3 sequence is 18 residues long. Germline CDR1 and CDR2: MGHRA and YSYEKL. In DNA form, the CDR3 reads TGCGCCAGCAGCCGAGTACTTTTTACAGGGATTCATAATGAAAAACTGTTTTTT. Its translation: CASSRVLFTGIHNEKLFF.

The V and J genes are TRBV28 and TRBJ1-5, with TRBD1 identical over 7 bases. V shed 6 bases and J 6 bases; nucleotides not matched to a gene: 11. This CDR3 contains 15 residues. Looked up from germline, CDR1 is MDHEN and CDR2 is SYDVKM. CDR3 residues: CASSHARGLGQPQHF. CDR3 nucleotide sequence: TGTGCCAGCAGCCACGCAAGGGGGCTGGGTCAGCCCCAGCATTTT.

This chain connects TRBV28 to TRBJ2-3; the D call may be TRBD1 or TRBD2 (5 bases each). CDR3 length: 13 amino acids. From germline, CDR1 is MDHEN and CDR2 SYDVKM. The V and J ends lost 6 bases and 8 bases respectively, with 15 bases between them. CDR3 nucleotides: TGTGCCAGCAGCGGGACGTCCCCTTTTACGCAGTATTTT. It is translated as CASSGTSPFTQYF.

The genes are TRBV19 and TRBJ1-5; D uncertain. With 5 bases removed from V and 0 bases from J, the gap between germline ends came to 11 bases. This CDR3 comprises 15 residues. Germline assignment: CDR1 LNHDA and CDR2 SQIVND (reference sequence). Here the CDR3 reads CASSLSVNSNQPQHF. CDR3 in DNA: TGTGCCAGTAGTCTGTCCGTTAATAGCAATCAGCCCCAGCATTTT.

The V gene is TRBV18, the J gene TRBJ1-4; 9 positions agree with TRBD1. V dropped 5 bases and J dropped 8; count of bases not matched to a gene: 6. This CDR3 has 14 residues. The germline CDR1 and CDR2 sequences are KGHSH and LQKENI. The CDR3 DNA follows: TGTGCCAGCTCAAGGGACAGGGCTGCGGAAAAACTGTTTTTT. Amino acids: CASSRDRAAEKLFF.

The V and J genes are TRBV6-2 or TRBV6-3 and TRBJ2-3, with TRBD1 as a possible D gene (5 bases). This CDR3 has 13 amino acids. V dropped 4 bases and J dropped 1 base, with 6 bases sitting between them. Germline V CDR1 and CDR2: MNHEY, SVGEGT. This CDR3 reads CASSSRGTDTQYF. Written as DNA, the CDR3 is TGTGCCAGCAGTTCCAGGGGCACAGATACGCAGTATTTT.

The sample holds one count of this clone. The chain employs TRBV27 and TRBJ2-7; 8 bases match TRBD1. The V and J ends lost 6 bases and 0 bases, in that order; junction bases with no gene match: 7. The CDR3 is 15 amino acids. The germline gives CDR1 MNHEY, CDR2 SMNVEV (reference sequence). CDR3 DNA sequence: TGTGCCAGCAGGGCCAACAGGGGGATCTCCTACGAGCAGTACTTC. Translating gives CASRANRGISYEQYF.